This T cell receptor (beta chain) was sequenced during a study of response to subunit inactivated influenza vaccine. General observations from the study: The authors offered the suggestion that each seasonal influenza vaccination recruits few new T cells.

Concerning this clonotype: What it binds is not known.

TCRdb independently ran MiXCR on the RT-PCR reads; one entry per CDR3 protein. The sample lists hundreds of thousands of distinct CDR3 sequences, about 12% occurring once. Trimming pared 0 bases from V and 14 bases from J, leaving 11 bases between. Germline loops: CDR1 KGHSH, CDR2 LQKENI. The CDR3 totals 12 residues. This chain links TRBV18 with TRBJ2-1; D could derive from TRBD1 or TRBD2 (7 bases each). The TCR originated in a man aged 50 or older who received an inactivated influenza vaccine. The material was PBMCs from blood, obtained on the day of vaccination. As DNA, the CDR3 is TGTGCCAGCTCACCACCGGGAGGGGGCAAGTTCTTC. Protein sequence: CASSPPGGGKFF.